What follows is one TCR beta chain and its context. The germline V gene has CDR1 SGHNT and CDR2 YYREEE (reference sequence). V dropped 5 bases and J dropped 7 bases, with 18 bases sitting between them. CDR3 size: 14 residues. This sample was included in a study of blood T cell repertoires in COVID-19. Study overall: Whether acute or convalescent, the COVID-19 samples came from the United States, Italy and Spain. From T cells, B-cell-depleted T cells, or PBMCs came the material, which was cDNA or gDNA.

In the authors' workflow: Amplification of reference gene primers was used by the study to estimate nucleated cell counts. Sequencing used immunoSEQ multiplex PCR; TCRdb keeps in-frame clones, though not all of them. V and J calls and clone size are given by that table; D and trimming were obtained from the DNA. This sample yields approximately 74,000 clones, of which roughly 73% are seen a single time; around 47% belongs to the top ten. This sequence joins TRBV5-4 and TRBJ1-2; possibly TRBD1 for D (6 bases). Sequenced sample: peripheral blood. The origin of this receptor is a human donor in a cohort sampled during active COVID-19. CDR3 nucleotide sequence: TGTGCCAGCAGACTGCAGGGCCTCAGGGGTGGCTACACCTTC. It yields the protein CASRLQGLRGGYTF.